This TCR beta chain was sequenced in a study of blood T cell repertoires in COVID-19. The assay was immunoSEQ multiplex PCR, and TCRdb's table has in-frame clones only and misses some. The sample comprises about 96,000 clones, approximately 88% of which are singletons, and 15% to 20% rests with the top ten. This sequence was found in a woman between 55 and 75 years old with acute or convalescent COVID-19. The sequencing input was peripheral blood.

The CDR3 loop is CASSRGDRGYEQYF. The CDR3 DNA sequence: TGTGCCAGCAGCCGCGGGGACAGGGGCTACGAGCAGTACTTC. The chain is built from TRBV6-5 and TRBJ2-7; 10 nucleotides align to TRBD1. The CDR3 is made up of 14 amino acids. Germline CDR1 MNHEY, CDR2 SVGAGI. V lost 6 bases and J lost 3; bases outside the gene matches: 5.